The sequence of this TCR beta chain was determined in a study of cytomegalovirus exposure and HLA in healthy donors. Study-wide background: The 120 validation repertoires were reported in a later analysis to have been generated on the same platform as the roughly 670 first-cohort repertoires.

Germline CDR1 reads MDHEN; CDR2 reads SYDVKM. The CDR3 spans 14 residues. The V end was cut by 2 bases, the J end by 1 base, with 8 bases between. Assay used: immunoSEQ multiplex PCR; TCRdb lists only in-frame clones, some missing. The profile shows 180,000 or so clones, more than 75% of them singletons. The rearrangement links TRBV28 to TRBJ1-1; tentative D call: TRBD1 (5 bases). This receptor was identified in a man aged 18 to 29 in good health and CMV-seropositive. The specimen was PBMCs. CDR3 sequence (DNA): TGTGCCAGCAGTTTAACAGGAAAGAACACTGAAGCTTTCTTT. This translates into CASSLTGKNTEAFF.